The 26 T cell receptor beta chains listed next were all sequenced from one sample in a study of long-term antiretroviral therapy in people with HIV. Runs used v3.0 of the immunoSEQ assay and were done at survey level. The method was immunoSEQ multiplex PCR; TCRdb's version includes in-frame clones alone and lacks a portion of them. The sample has approximately 15,000 clones; 90% to 95% are singletons. The sequencing here drew on unsorted PBMCs, taken 0.3 years after starting antiretroviral therapy. The receptor set was obtained from a man aged 55 to 69 with HIV.

V and J are TRBV7-7 and TRBJ2-7; D is unresolved. CDR3 length: 14 residues. V was cut by 1 base and J by 1 base, with 8 bases left in between. Per germline, CDR1 SSHAT and CDR2 FNYEAQ (reference sequence). The CDR3 region has the DNA TGTGCCAGCAGCTTAGAGCGTACTTCCTACGAGCAGTACTTC. Residues: CASSLERTSYEQYF.

CDR3 nucleotide sequence: TGTGCCAGCAGTTGGACAGGGGAACAGCCCCAGCATTTT. Protein sequence: CASSWTGEQPQHF. The chain is built from TRBV27 and TRBJ1-5; 9 bases line up with TRBD1. The ends lost 4 bases at V and 7 bases at J; junction bases unmatched: 2. Germline-derived CDR1 and CDR2 are MNHEY and SMNVEV (reference sequence). The CDR3 has 13 amino acids.

The rearrangement joins TRBV30 to TRBJ1-2; no clear D. Germline CDR1 GTSNPN, CDR2 SVGIG (reference sequence). Trimming pared 1 base from V and 6 bases from J, leaving 15 bases between. The CDR3 loop spans 14 amino acids. The CDR3 sequence: CAWSGGSGIDGYTF. The CDR3 DNA follows: TGTGCCTGGAGTGGAGGGTCGGGGATCGATGGCTACACCTTC.

The genes are TRBV29-1 and TRBJ2-5; D gene unclear. Germline lookup yields CDR1 SQVTM and CDR2 ANQGSEA. Trimming removed 6 bases at V and 0 bases at J, with 8 bases between. The length of the CDR3 is 12 residues. The CDR3 coding sequence is TGCAGCGTAATGGGGTACCAAGAGACCCAGTACTTC. This sequence encodes CSVMGYQETQYF. The variable domain in full, with the rest retrieved from reference TRBV29-1 and TRBJ2-5, is SAVISQKPSRDICQRGTSLTIQCQVDSQVTMMFWYRQQPGQSLTLIATANQGSEATYESGFVIDKFPISRPNLTFSTLTVSNMSPEDSSIYLCSVMGYQETQYFGPGTRLLVL.

The V gene is TRBV25-1, the J gene TRBJ2-5, with 9 bases aligning to TRBD1. Germline CDR1 is MGHDK and CDR2 is SYGVNS. V trimming: 2 bases; J trimming: 3 bases; junction bases outside the gene matches: 7. The CDR3 length is 16 residues. The CDR3 spells CASSEPQGALKETQYF. The CDR3 nucleotides are TGTGCCAGCAGTGAACCACAGGGGGCCTTAAAAGAGACCCAGTACTTC.

The chain combines TRBV7-6 with TRBJ1-2; TRBD1 matches at 7 bases. The length of the CDR3 is 18 residues. The V gene end was trimmed by 0 bases and the J gene end by 3 bases; junction bases not matched to a gene: 13. Germline CDR1 is SGHVS and CDR2 is FNYEAQ. CDR3 in DNA: TGTGCCAGCAGCTTAGCCCGACAGGGCCGGGGCTCCGACTATGGCTACACCTTC. It is translated as CASSLARQGRGSDYGYTF.

The V call is TRBV19, the J call TRBJ1-1; no definite D call. The CDR3 sequence is 12 residues long. Germline values: CDR1 LNHDA, CDR2 SQIVND (reference sequence). Trimming pared 5 bases from V and 2 bases from J, leaving 6 bases between. CDR3 DNA sequence: TGTGCCAGTAGTCACCAAAACACTGAAGCTTTCTTT. Amino acid sequence: CASSHQNTEAFF.

This chain links TRBV15 with TRBJ1-2; a weak D match, TRBD1 (6 bases). V lost 1 base and J 4 bases, leaving 13 bases between the germline ends. The CDR3 contains 15 residues. In germline, CDR1 is LNHNV, CDR2 YYDKDF (reference sequence). The CDR3 is CATSRASGGLYGYTF. The CDR3 DNA follows: TGTGCCACCAGCAGAGCATCGGGGGGCCTCTATGGCTACACCTTC.

This sequence joins TRBV7-6 and TRBJ1-2, with 7 bases that match TRBD1. V shed 5 bases, J shed 7 bases, and the junction held 13 bases outside the gene matches. Germline assignment: CDR1 SGHVS and CDR2 FNYEAQ. The length of the CDR3 is 15 residues. As DNA, the CDR3 is TGTGCCAGCAGCCCGGGGGTAGGGGGCTTTGGTGGCTACACCTTC. Its translation: CASSPGVGGFGGYTF.

The chain uses TRBV12-5 and TRBJ2-7; 12 positions match TRBD1. The CDR3 consists of 20 residues. The V gene end was trimmed by 6 bases and the J gene end by 3 bases; junction bases not matched to a gene: 21. The germline gives CDR1 LGHNT, CDR2 FRNRAP. The CDR3 bases are TGTGCTAGTGGAATCGGGACAGGGGGCGCCCCCTTTGTGGTCGACTACGAGCAGTACTTC. Protein: CASGIGTGGAPFVVDYEQYF.

The chain combines TRBV9 with TRBJ2-1; TRBD2 aligns across 8 bases. In germline, CDR1 is SGDLS, CDR2 YYNGEE. The CDR3 covers 15 residues. Losses at the gene ends were 0 bases for V and 10 bases for J; bases not matched to a gene: 9. The CDR3 sequence is CASSVEGGPGGEQFF. As DNA, the CDR3 is TGTGCCAGCAGCGTAGAGGGAGGGCCGGGAGGGGAGCAGTTCTTC.

The V call is TRBV19, the J call TRBJ1-1; a possible D gene is TRBD1 (5 bases). Per germline, CDR1 LNHDA and CDR2 SQIVND (reference sequence). V lost 4 bases to trimming and J lost 4 bases, with 19 bases between them. This CDR3 is 16 amino acids long. Here the CDR3 reads CASSSAGLGGGTEAFF. CDR3 DNA sequence: TGTGCCAGTAGTAGCGCGGGCCTTGGGGGAGGCACTGAAGCTTTCTTT.

Only a few counts were recorded for this clone. The V call is TRBV15, the J call TRBJ1-4, with D possibly matching TRBD1 (6 bases). CDR1 and CDR2 from the germline V gene are LNHNV and YYDKDF (reference sequence). Between the trimmed V and J ends, which lost 3 bases and 7 bases, there was a span of 15 bases. This CDR3 is 15 amino acids long. This chain's CDR3 is CATSRTRGTGEKLFF. CDR3 nucleotides: TGTGCCACCAGCAGGACAAGGGGGACCGGTGAAAAACTGTTTTTT.

The V call is TRBV4-1, the J call TRBJ2-7, with 8 bases lining up with TRBD1. V was clipped by 1 base and J by 3 bases; unmatched bases: 8. The CDR3 length is 16 residues. CDR1 is MGHRA and CDR2 is YSYEKL in the germline V gene. Here the CDR3 reads CASSQGGQGLSYEQYF. The CDR3 DNA is TGCGCCAGCAGCCAAGGTGGACAGGGTCTAAGCTACGAGCAGTACTTC.

The genes are TRBV7-9 and TRBJ2-5, with D possibly being TRBD2 (6 bases). Germline V gene lookup returns CDR1 SEHNR and CDR2 FQNEAQ (reference sequence). There are 13 residues in the CDR3. V was shortened by 5 bases and J by 5 bases, with 12 bases between the two germline ends. CDR3 sequence: CASSRGDLETQYF. As DNA, the CDR3 is TGTGCCAGCAGCCGCGGGGATTTGGAGACCCAGTACTTC.

In this sample, this clone turned up once. J is TRBJ2-3 and V is TRBV7-9, with D unclear. Trimming removed 0 bases at V and 0 bases at J, with 1 base between. Germline V gene lookup returns CDR1 SEHNR and CDR2 FQNEAQ (reference sequence). This CDR3 region has 13 residues. CDR3 nucleotides: TGTGCCAGCAGCTTAGCCAGCACAGATACGCAGTATTTT. It yields the protein CASSLASTDTQYF.

This chain uses TRBV4-1 with TRBJ2-7, with TRBD2 identical over 14 bases. Germline CDR1 MGHRA, CDR2 YSYEKL. The CDR3 length is 19 residues. The J segment lost 0 bases and the V segment lost 1 base, leaving 8 bases of the junction unmatched. The CDR3, as DNA: TGCGCCAGCAGCCAAGCCGGGACTAGCGGGAGAGGGAGCTCCTACGAGCAGTACTTC. Its protein is CASSQAGTSGRGSSYEQYF.

This clone was recorded only once. The rearrangement links TRBV20-1 to TRBJ2-7, with D possibly being TRBD1 (7 bases). The germline V gene has CDR1 DFQATT and CDR2 SNEGSKA (reference sequence). The CDR3 is made up of 11 amino acids. This CDR3 reads CSARGDYEQYF. Here the CDR3 DNA reads TGCAGCGCCAGGGGGGACTACGAGCAGTACTTC.

The chain uses TRBV4-2 and TRBJ2-5; D is undetermined. Germline-derived CDR1 and CDR2 are LGHNA and YNFKEQ. V was trimmed by 4 bases and J by 1 base, leaving 10 bases between them. The CDR3 sequence is 14 residues long. CDR3 sequence reads: CASSPEQTQETQYF. The CDR3 nucleotides read TGTGCCAGCAGCCCAGAACAGACCCAAGAGACCCAGTACTTC.

The CDR3 loop reads CASSQRYEQYF. DNA for the CDR3: TGTGCCAGCAGCCAACGATACGAGCAGTACTTC. The chain joins TRBV14 to TRBJ2-7; no clear D gene. The CDR3 spans 11 residues. V lost 2 bases and J lost 4, with 3 bases in between. Germline CDR1 reads SGHDN; CDR2 reads FVKESK.

This clone was seen only a few times. The chain couples TRBV11-2 to TRBJ2-1; 7 nucleotides align to TRBD2. Unmatched junction bases numbered 4, after V lost 3 bases and J lost 2 bases. The V gene's germline CDR1 is SGHAT and CDR2 FQNNGV. The CDR3 covers 15 residues. The CDR3 DNA is TGTGCCAGCAGCTTGAGCGGGACCCCCTACAATGAGCAGTTCTTC. Protein product: CASSLSGTPYNEQFF.

The rearrangement links TRBV25-1 to TRBJ1-1, with D possibly being TRBD1 (5 bases). Per the germline V gene, CDR1 is MGHDK and CDR2 is SYGVNS. The germline V and J ends were trimmed by 5 bases and 8 bases, with 15 bases remaining between them. The CDR3 length is 13 residues. CDR3 region: CASSWGDLTEAFF. CDR3 nucleotide sequence: TGTGCCAGCAGTTGGGGCGATTTAACCGAAGCTTTCTTT.

This chain connects TRBV7-2 to TRBJ2-5, with 15 bases aligning to TRBD2. The J segment lost 10 bases and the V segment lost 5 bases, leaving 5 bases of the junction unmatched. Germline lookup yields CDR1 SGHTA and CDR2 FQGNSA. This CDR3 region has 14 residues. Here the CDR3 reads CASSPGLAGGSQYF. The CDR3 bases are TGTGCCAGCAGCCCGGGACTAGCGGGAGGAAGCCAGTACTTC.

This clone was seen once. The J gene is TRBJ2-7, the V gene TRBV10-2; 9 nucleotides agree with TRBD1. The CDR3 runs 14 residues. The V and J ends lost 6 bases and 0 bases, in that order; junction bases with no gene match: 3. Germline V gene data show CDR1 as WSHSY and CDR2 as SAAADI. The CDR3 region is CASSGQGPSYEQYF. CDR3 DNA: TGCGCCAGCAGCGGACAGGGGCCCTCCTACGAGCAGTACTTC.

The genes are TRBV11-2 and TRBJ1-1; 7 nucleotides line up with TRBD1. The germline V gene encodes CDR1 SGHAT and CDR2 FQNNGV. After removal of 3 bases from V and 1 base from J, the junction contained 5 bases not matched to a gene. The CDR3 is 15 residues long. CDR3 nucleotide sequence: TGTGCCAGCAGCTTCACGACAGGGAGGAACACTGAAGCTTTCTTT. Its protein product is CASSFTTGRNTEAFF. Variable domain in full (rest from reference TRBV11-2 and TRBJ1-1): EAGVAQSPRYKIIEKRQSVAFWCNPISGHATLYWYQQILGQGPKLLIQFQNNGVVDDSQLPKDRFSAERLKGVDSTLKIQPAKLEDSAVYLCASSFTTGRNTEAFFGQGTRLTVV.

The J gene is TRBJ1-2, the V gene TRBV18, with D possibly matching TRBD1 (6 bases). CDR3 length: 13 residues. The V end lost 6 bases, the J end lost 4 bases, and 12 bases lay between the germline ends. CDR1 and CDR2 from the germline V gene are KGHSH and LQKENI. CDR3 coding DNA: TGTGCCAGCTCTCCAGGACAGACCTATGGCTACACCTTC. It codes for CASSPGQTYGYTF.